This entry lists 30 T cell receptor beta chains sequenced from one sample in a study of cytomegalovirus exposure and HLA in healthy donors. Only in-frame clones appear in the TCRdb table, and some are missing; sequencing was by immunoSEQ multiplex PCR. The data hold about 240,000 clones, with more than 75% observed a single time. Source material: PBMCs. These receptors all come from a woman in her twenties or thirties in good health and CMV-seropositive.

The chain combines TRBV10-2 with TRBJ2-5; the match to TRBD2 covers 7 bases. CDR1 and CDR2 (germline): WSHSY, SAAADI. Unmatched junction bases numbered 3, after V lost 6 bases and J lost 2 bases. This CDR3 is built from 13 residues. CDR3 coding DNA: TGCGCCAGCAGAACTAGCGATCAAGAGACCCAGTACTTC. Residues: CASRTSDQETQYF.

This clone was detected a few times. The J gene is TRBJ1-1, the V gene TRBV7-9; D is unclear. V lost 5 bases to trimming and J lost 7 bases, with 8 bases between them. The CDR3 covers 11 residues. Germline V gene lookup returns CDR1 SEHNR and CDR2 FQNEAQ (reference sequence). The CDR3 reads CASSHSGEAFF. The CDR3 DNA sequence: TGTGCCAGCAGCCATTCGGGTGAAGCTTTCTTT.

V gene TRBV29-1 combines with J gene TRBJ1-3; no definite D call. Germline V gives CDR1 SQVTM, CDR2 ANQGSEA. V shed 0 bases and J shed 4 bases, with 13 bases lying between them. The CDR3 has 15 residues. The DNA for the CDR3 is TGCAGCGTTGAAGATCTTCCGGGGAGGGGAAACACCATATATTTT. Protein sequence: CSVEDLPGRGNTIYF.

V gene TRBV13 combines with J gene TRBJ2-2, with TRBD2 identical over 8 bases. The ends lost 2 bases at V and 6 bases at J; junction bases unmatched: 8. Germline CDR1 reads PRHDT; CDR2 reads FYEKMQ (reference sequence). This CDR3 spans 16 amino acids. CDR3 loop: CASSLYSGSGAGELFF. CDR3 nucleotide sequence: TGTGCCAGCAGCTTATACAGCGGGAGTGGAGCCGGGGAGCTGTTTTTT.

The chain combines TRBV7-8 with TRBJ2-3; D is unclear. The CDR3 is made up of 15 amino acids. The germline CDR1 and CDR2 sequences are SGHVS and FQNEAQ. V was trimmed by 5 bases and J by 0 bases, leaving 12 bases between them. CDR3 amino acids: CASSPLTSSTDTQYF. DNA of the CDR3: TGTGCCAGCAGCCCGCTAACCTCTAGCACAGATACGCAGTATTTT.

The table lists this clone with a few counts. CDR3 protein: CAWSETGAYGYTF. The CDR3 DNA sequence: TGTGCCTGGAGTGAGACAGGGGCATATGGCTACACCTTC. The chain couples TRBV30 to TRBJ1-2; 8 positions agree with TRBD1. Germline V gene lookup returns CDR1 GTSNPN and CDR2 SVGIG (reference sequence). This CDR3 spans 13 amino acids. Losses at the gene ends were 1 base for V and 5 bases for J; bases not matched to a gene: 3.

This clone was seen once. This chain uses TRBV5-4 with TRBJ2-3; TRBD2 matches at 11 bases. Germline-derived CDR1 and CDR2 are SGHNT and YYREEE (reference sequence). V was clipped by 3 bases and J by 5 bases; unmatched bases: 8. This CDR3 has 16 residues. CDR3 nucleotide sequence: TGTGCCAGCAGCTCGGGAGGAGGACTAGCGGGAGATACGCAGTATTTT. This gives the protein CASSSGGGLAGDTQYF.

This rearrangement joins TRBV5-8 to TRBJ1-1, with D unclear. This CDR3 contains 16 residues. V gave up 4 bases and J gave up 4 bases, with 20 bases separating them. The V gene's germline CDR1 is SGHTS and CDR2 YDEGEE. The CDR3 spells CASSVTIPWASTEAFF. CDR3 nucleotide sequence: TGTGCCAGCAGCGTGACAATTCCCTGGGCGAGCACTGAAGCTTTCTTT.

As to this clone: A junction end diverges from the germline sequence, so it may reflect a read error. V is TRBV5-4 and J is TRBJ2-3; 7 bases map to TRBD2. The CDR3 has 15 amino acids. CDR1 is SGHNT and CDR2 is YYREEE in the germline V gene (reference sequence). The CDR3 coding sequence is TGTGCCGGCAGCCTGGCTAGCGGCCGCACAGATACGCAGTATTTT. Protein sequence: CAGSLASGRTDTQYF.

V is TRBV7-9 and J is TRBJ2-7, with D possibly matching TRBD2 (7 bases). Germline values: CDR1 SEHNR, CDR2 FQNEAQ (reference sequence). Trimming took off 4 bases at V and 2 bases at J, with 15 bases between the two ends. The CDR3 loop spans 15 amino acids. The DNA for the CDR3 is TGTGCCAGCAGCTCCCACAGGGAGGGGGCCTACGAGCAGTACTTC. It codes for CASSSHREGAYEQYF.

V usage is TRBV2 and J usage is TRBJ2-3; 9 nucleotides agree with TRBD2. The CDR3 contains 16 residues. With 7 bases clipped from V and 0 bases from J, the junction kept 8 bases outside the gene matches. CDR1 is SNHLY and CDR2 is FYNNEI in the germline V gene. As DNA, the CDR3 is TGTGCCAGCACGTATGGACTAGCGCCTAGCACAGATACGCAGTATTTT. Amino acid sequence: CASTYGLAPSTDTQYF.

The rearrangement uses TRBV5-1 and TRBJ2-3; 11 nucleotides line up with TRBD2. Germline loops: CDR1 SGHRS, CDR2 YFSETQ. The CDR3 sequence is 16 residues long. After removal of 4 bases from V and 0 bases from J, the junction contained 4 bases not matched to a gene. CDR3 nucleotide sequence: TGCGCCAGCAGCCGGGGACTAGCGGATAGCACAGATACGCAGTATTTT. It translates to CASSRGLADSTDTQYF.

The V call is TRBV4-1, the J call TRBJ2-3; weak D call: TRBD2 (6 bases). CDR3 length: 16 residues. Deletions cut 2 bases from V and 0 bases from J, with 12 bases between. The germline V gene encodes CDR1 MGHRA and CDR2 YSYEKL. The CDR3 sequence: CASSQLGSGSTDTQYF. The CDR3 DNA is TGCGCCAGCAGCCAACTGGGTAGCGGCAGCACAGATACGCAGTATTTT.

This chain connects TRBV9 to TRBJ1-1; D is possibly TRBD1 (5 bases). The CDR3 length is 15 residues. Germline V gives CDR1 SGDLS, CDR2 YYNGEE. Trimming took off 0 bases at V and 3 bases at J, with 12 bases between the two ends. The CDR3 reads CASSVVRGGDTEAFF. CDR3 nucleotide sequence: TGTGCCAGCAGCGTAGTGCGGGGCGGGGACACTGAAGCTTTCTTT.

The chain combines TRBV29-1 with TRBJ2-7; 8 bases line up with TRBD1. The length of the CDR3 is 14 residues. V lost 6 bases to trimming and J lost 2 bases; unmatched junction nucleotides: 9. Germline V gives CDR1 SQVTM, CDR2 ANQGSEA. The DNA of the CDR3 is TGCAGCGTAGCTAGGGACAGGCCTACCTACGAGCAGTACTTC. This gives the protein CSVARDRPTYEQYF.

The chain is built from TRBV18 and TRBJ1-2, with TRBD1 matching 7 bases. CDR1 is KGHSH, CDR2 LQKENI, per germline. J gave up 2 bases and V 6 bases, and 6 bases lay outside the gene matches. This CDR3 contains 14 residues. CDR3 DNA sequence: TGTGCCAGCTCCGCGGACAGGATAAACTATGGCTACACCTTC. It translates to CASSADRINYGYTF.

The V and J genes are TRBV5-1 and TRBJ2-2; D may be TRBD2 (5 bases). Trimming removed 0 bases at V and 7 bases at J, with 13 bases between. The CDR3 has 15 residues. Germline loops: CDR1 SGHRS, CDR2 YFSETQ. DNA of the CDR3: TGCGCCAGCAGCTTGGGAAGGCCTGGAGGCGGGGAGCTGTTTTTT. This sequence encodes CASSLGRPGGGELFF.

The chain employs TRBV5-1 and TRBJ1-4, with TRBD1 identical over 7 bases. The ends lost 4 bases at V and 2 bases at J; junction bases unmatched: 8. CDR3 length: 16 residues. CDR1 is SGHRS, CDR2 YFSETQ, per germline. This chain's CDR3 is CASSPRDRGTNEKLFF. DNA of the CDR3: TGCGCCAGCAGCCCCCGGGACAGAGGCACTAATGAAAAACTGTTTTTT.

The chain couples TRBV4-2 to TRBJ2-5; tentatively, D is TRBD1 (5 bases). Germline-derived CDR1 and CDR2 are LGHNA and YNFKEQ. Trimming cost V 0 bases and J 4 bases, with 18 bases left between them. This CDR3 spans 17 amino acids. The CDR3 sequence: CASSQDQMSREGETQYF. CDR3 in DNA: TGTGCCAGCAGCCAAGATCAAATGAGCAGGGAAGGAGAGACCCAGTACTTC.

Points on this clone: This specimen includes other DNA sequences encoding the same CDR3. This chain links TRBV27 with TRBJ1-1; D uncertain. The CDR3 is 13 residues long. Trimming removed 2 bases at V and 4 bases at J, with 8 bases between. Germline values: CDR1 MNHEY, CDR2 SMNVEV (reference sequence). The CDR3 region is CASSLGRGTEAFF. In DNA form, the CDR3 reads TGTGCCAGCAGTTTAGGTCGCGGCACTGAAGCTTTCTTT.

V usage is TRBV27 and J usage is TRBJ2-7, with no clear D. The V end lost 4 bases, the J end lost 3 bases, and 10 bases lay between the germline ends. CDR1 is MNHEY and CDR2 is SMNVEV in the germline V gene (reference sequence). The CDR3 contains 13 residues. For the CDR3, the DNA is TGTGCCAGCAGTTCTCCACACATCTACGAGCAGTACTTC. It yields the protein CASSSPHIYEQYF.

This sequence joins TRBV2 and TRBJ2-4, with TRBD1 identical over 10 bases. The CDR3 has 12 residues. The J segment lost 15 bases and the V segment lost 8 bases, leaving 10 bases of the junction unmatched. CDR1 is SNHLY and CDR2 is FYNNEI in the germline V gene. CDR3 nucleotide sequence: TGTGCCAGCGGACCGGGACAGGGGCTTGCGTACTTC. Protein sequence: CASGPGQGLAYF.

This clone was observed a handful of times. The J gene is TRBJ2-1, the V gene TRBV2; 10 nucleotides align to TRBD2. This CDR3 is built from 14 residues. Germline V gene data show CDR1 as SNHLY and CDR2 as FYNNEI. The junction had 6 bases not matched to a gene; V was cut back by 4 bases and J by 9 bases. As DNA, the CDR3 is TGTGCCAGCAGTGTCCTAGCGGGAGAGGGTGAGCAGTTCTTC. Translated, it gives CASSVLAGEGEQFF.

The V gene is TRBV5-4, the J gene TRBJ1-1; D is uncertain. CDR3 length: 11 amino acids. The germline gives CDR1 SGHNT, CDR2 YYREEE (reference sequence). The CDR3 is CASVSNTEAFF. In DNA form, the CDR3 reads TGTGCTTCGGTTTCGAACACTGAAGCTTTCTTT.

This clone was recorded a few times. The V call is TRBV28, the J call TRBJ2-3; D not resolved. Germline V gene data show CDR1 as MDHEN and CDR2 as SYDVKM. V shed 5 bases and J shed 1 base, with 16 bases lying between them. The length of the CDR3 is 16 residues. Here the CDR3 reads CASSGRWADRTDTQYF. CDR3 coding DNA: TGTGCCAGCAGTGGGCGATGGGCTGACCGCACAGATACGCAGTATTTT.

J is TRBJ2-1 and V is TRBV28, with TRBD1 as a possible D gene (5 bases). The CDR3 consists of 15 residues. The V end was cut by 2 bases, the J end by 3 bases, with 11 bases between. Germline V gene sequence: CDR1 MDHEN, CDR2 SYDVKM. CDR3 coding DNA: TGTGCCAGCAGTTTACAGTGGGGCAACTACAATGAGCAGTTCTTC. It is translated as CASSLQWGNYNEQFF. The whole variable domain, filled in from reference TRBV28 and TRBJ2-1, reads DVKVTQSSRYLVKRTGEKVFLECVQDMDHENMFWYRQDPGLGLRLIYFSYDVKMKEKGDIPEGYSVSREKKERFSLILESASTNQTSMYLCASSLQWGNYNEQFFGPGTRLTVL.

For the CDR3, the DNA is TGTGCCAGCAGTTTCTCCGGGACAGGGACCGATACGCAGTATTTT. This encodes CASSFSGTGTDTQYF. The rearrangement uses TRBV6-6 and TRBJ2-3; TRBD1 aligns across 9 bases. V shed 4 bases and J 6 bases; nucleotides not matched to a gene: 8. Germline CDR1 and CDR2: MNHNY and SVGAGI (reference sequence). CDR3 length: 15 residues.

This rearrangement joins TRBV11-3 to TRBJ1-2; 7 nucleotides match TRBD1. The CDR3 spans 15 residues. Unmatched junction bases numbered 4, after V lost 1 base and J lost 2 bases. Germline lookup yields CDR1 SGHNT and CDR2 YENEEA. CDR3 amino acids: CASSLGTGRNYGYTF. DNA of the CDR3: TGTGCCAGCAGCTTAGGGACAGGCAGAAACTATGGCTACACCTTC.

This chain uses TRBV30 with TRBJ2-1; 9 bases align to TRBD2. The length of the CDR3 is 13 residues. Per the germline V gene, CDR1 is GTSNPN and CDR2 is SVGIG (reference sequence). The junction had 8 bases not matched to a gene; V was cut back by 7 bases and J by 7 bases. The CDR3 coding sequence is TGTGCCTCCGAGCGGGAGGATCGGAATGAGCAGTTCTTC. Protein sequence: CASEREDRNEQFF.

The V call is TRBV5-1, the J call TRBJ2-5, with D unresolved. CDR1 is SGHRS, CDR2 YFSETQ, per germline. The CDR3 contains 14 residues. The V gene lost 0 bases and the J gene lost 4 bases, with 10 bases spanning the gap. The CDR3 here is CASSLAVPRETQYF. CDR3 DNA sequence: TGCGCCAGCAGCTTGGCCGTTCCCCGAGAGACCCAGTACTTC.